This is a list of T cell receptor beta chains from one sample in a study of blood T cell repertoires in COVID-19. The table came from immunoSEQ multiplex PCR; TCRdb's copy has only in-frame clones and leaves some out. The sample lists about 84,000 clones, roughly 77% seen once, with approximately 5.7% in the top ten. The sequencing sample was made of peripheral blood. The receptors derive from a man in his forties or fifties with active or convalescent COVID-19. Each CDR3 is given with its conserved first and last residue. A D gene is named only where the DNA matches it firmly. Clone size is shown for a subset of rows, as once, few, many or a class of expanded clone.

-	TRBV6-5	TRBJ1-5	-	CASNRQGNQPQHF	TGTGCCAGCAACCGACAGGGCAATCAGCCCCAGCATTTT
TRBD2	TRBV29-1	TRBJ2-1	-	CSTPGLAGYNEQFF	TGCAGCACCCCCGGACTAGCGGGGTACAATGAGCAGTTCTTC
-	TRBV29-1	TRBJ2-5	-	CSVEDWGGVEETQYF	TGCAGCGTTGAAGATTGGGGCGGGGTTGAAGAGACCCAGTACTTC
-	TRBV19	TRBJ1-1	-	CASSIGVNTEAFF	TGTGCCAGTAGTATAGGAGTGAACACTGAAGCTTTCTTT
-	TRBV5-5	TRBJ1-2	-	CASSLEARYGYTF	TGTGCCAGCAGCTTGGAAGCCCGATATGGCTACACCTTC
-	TRBV19	TRBJ1-1	-	CASNYREMNTEAFF	TGTGCCAGTAACTACAGGGAGATGAACACTGAAGCTTTCTTT
TRBD1	TRBV10-3	TRBJ1-2	-	CAISESQDRATGGYTF	TGTGCCATCAGTGAGTCCCAGGACAGGGCTACTGGTGGCTACACCTTC
TRBD2	TRBV7-2	TRBJ2-5	-	CASSFGLAETQYF	TGTGCCAGCAGCTTTGGACTAGCCGAGACCCAGTACTTC
-	TRBV15	TRBJ2-1	-	CATSRVGGSYNEQFF	TGTGCCACCAGCAGAGTAGGGGGTTCCTACAATGAGCAGTTCTTC
-	TRBV6-2/TRBV6-3	TRBJ2-7	few	CASSMGSAQYF	TGTGCCAGCAGCATGGGGAGCGCGCAGTACTTC
TRBD2	TRBV6-5	TRBJ2-2	-	CASRAGGTNTGELFF	TGTGCCAGCAGGGCGGGGGGCACGAACACCGGGGAGCTGTTTTTT
TRBD2	TRBV19	TRBJ2-7	-	CASSIVSGDEQYF	TGTGCCAGTAGTATAGTGAGCGGGGACGAGCAGTACTTC
TRBD1	TRBV4-1	TRBJ2-7	-	CASSPGTVYEQYF	TGCGCCAGCAGCCCTGGGACAGTATACGAGCAGTACTTC
-	TRBV15	TRBJ2-1	few	CATSGETQGYEQFF	TGTGCCACCAGCGGAGAGACACAGGGCTATGAGCAGTTCTTC
TRBD1	TRBV6-5	TRBJ2-2	-	CASSYSRQGRRELFF	TGTGCCAGCAGTTACTCCCGACAGGGTCGGAGGGAGCTGTTTTTT
-	TRBV29-1	TRBJ1-5	-	CSVERDRPNQPQHF	TGCAGCGTTGAGCGGGACCGACCGAATCAGCCCCAGCATTTT
TRBD1	TRBV3-1/TRBV3-2	TRBJ1-2	-	CASSHLGGQGVDGYTF	TGTGCCAGCAGCCACCTAGGGGGACAGGGGGTCGATGGCTACACCTTC
TRBD1	TRBV27	TRBJ1-3	-	CASSNRGRDTIYF	TGTGCCAGCAGTAACAGGGGGCGCGACACCATATATTTT
TRBD2	TRBV7-2	TRBJ2-7	-	CASSPGLAGRADEQYF	TGTGCCAGCAGCCCCGGACTAGCGGGGCGGGCTGACGAGCAGTACTTC
-	TRBV12-3/TRBV12-4	TRBJ1-2	few	CASRSGSGYTF	TGTGCCAGCAGGTCAGGGTCCGGCTACACCTTC
-	TRBV13	TRBJ1-2	-	CASSLEGDGYGYTF	TGTGCCAGCAGCTTAGAAGGGGATGGCTATGGCTACACCTTC
-	TRBV9	TRBJ1-2	-	CASSRPGGGGYGYTF	TGTGCCAGCAGCCGTCCGGGAGGGGGAGGCTATGGCTACACCTTC
-	TRBV7-6	TRBJ1-1	-	CASSFRVLGTEAFF	TGTGCCAGCAGCTTCAGGGTTTTGGGGACTGAAGCTTTCTTT
TRBD1	TRBV3-1/TRBV3-2	TRBJ1-1	-	CASSQGQTNTEAFF	TGTGCCAGCAGCCAGGGACAGACGAACACTGAAGCTTTCTTT
TRBD1	TRBV19	TRBJ1-3	-	CASSFHRGTGNTIYF	TGTGCCAGTAGTTTTCACAGGGGAACTGGAAACACCATATATTTT
-	TRBV19	TRBJ2-5	-	CASSITGIETQYF	TGTGCCAGTAGTATCACGGGGATCGAGACCCAGTACTTC
-	TRBV19	TRBJ1-1	-	CASSVDSYYTEAFF	TGTGCCAGTAGTGTGGACAGTTACTACACTGAAGCTTTCTTT
-	TRBV6-2/TRBV6-3	TRBJ2-3	-	CASSLWTTTDTQYF	TGTGCCAGCAGCCTTTGGACTACCACAGATACGCAGTATTTT
TRBD1	TRBV14	TRBJ1-2	few	CASSWDSDYGYTF	TGTGCCAGCAGCTGGGACAGTGACTATGGCTACACCTTC
-	TRBV20-1	TRBJ1-2	-	CSARIQDGYTF	TGCAGTGCCCGTATCCAGGATGGCTACACCTTC
TRBD2	TRBV4-3	TRBJ2-1	-	CASSQGRVYNEQFF	TGCGCCAGCAGCCAGGGGAGGGTATACAATGAGCAGTTCTTC
TRBD2	TRBV18	TRBJ2-3	-	CASSPSLADTDTQYF	TGTGCCAGCTCACCATCCCTAGCGGACACAGATACGCAGTATTTT
-	TRBV5-4	TRBJ2-3	-	CASSRDSQDTQYF	TGTGCCAGCAGCCGAGACTCGCAAGATACGCAGTATTTT
-	TRBV7-2	TRBJ2-4	-	CASSLSYRGGLKNIQYF	TGTGCCAGCAGCTTATCCTATAGGGGTGGGCTCAAAAACATTCAGTACTTC
-	TRBV2	TRBJ2-3	-	CASTRVLSTDTQYF	TGTGCCAGCACCAGGGTTTTGAGCACAGATACGCAGTATTTT
-	TRBV19	TRBJ2-1	-	CASSPLAGNEQFF	TGTGCCAGTAGTCCTTTGGCGGGCAATGAGCAGTTCTTC
-	TRBV4-2	TRBJ2-7	-	CASSQGGLTYEQYF	TGTGCCAGCAGCCAAGGTGGGCTGACCTACGAGCAGTACTTC
-	TRBV27	TRBJ2-7	-	CASSLISSSYEQYF	TGTGCCAGCAGTTTAATTTCCAGTTCCTACGAGCAGTACTTC
TRBD1	TRBV7-3	TRBJ1-1	-	CASSLTGQVNTEAFF	TGTGCCAGCAGCTTAACCGGACAGGTGAACACTGAAGCTTTCTTT
-	TRBV6-5	TRBJ1-3	-	CASSYKQGFSGNTIYF	TGTGCCAGCAGTTACAAGCAGGGTTTCTCTGGAAACACCATATATTTT
TRBD1	TRBV12-5	TRBJ1-6	-	CASGPPGTDTSPLHF	TGTGCTAGTGGTCCCCCAGGGACAGATACTTCACCCCTCCACTTT